This T cell receptor beta chain was profiled in a study of T cells in localized non-small cell lung cancer. General observations from the study: Increased T cell density in blood showed an association with longer overall survival. Analysis by sequencing included only one tumor region, so heterogeneity remains possible. Adjacent lung had a median roughly 50 of the 100 largest tumor clones. Peak T cell clonality was found in uninvolved adjacent lung, exceeding tumor.

Method: immunoSEQ multiplex PCR; TCRdb's copy keeps in-frame clones and lacks some. The sample holds around 30,000 clones, less than 95% seen once. Trimming left V 3 bases short and J 3 bases short, with 8 bases between. Germline values: CDR1 MDHEN, CDR2 SYDVKM. The CDR3 is made up of 13 amino acids. As for this clone: Its antigen is not known.

The source material was peripheral blood, sampled before any cancer treatment. The source is a female donor of 60 years or more with stage I lung adenocarcinoma. J is TRBJ1-2 and V is TRBV28, with no clear D. The CDR3 region is CASSLKGYYGYTF. The CDR3 coding sequence is TGTGCCAGCAGTTTGAAGGGCTACTATGGCTACACCTTC.